Listed below are T cell receptor beta chains from one sample, sequenced in a study of cytomegalovirus exposure and HLA in healthy donors. Measured with immunoSEQ multiplex PCR; TCRdb has only the in-frame clones, and not every one. The profile shows some 65,000 clones, over 60% of them singletons. Sequences were obtained from PBMCs. Receptor source: a man in his forties or fifties in good health and CMV-seropositive. CDR3s leave out the opening cysteine and the closing phenylalanine or tryptophan.

TRBV9	TRBJ1-1	13	ASSPRGTGNTEAF
TRBV10-1	TRBJ2-3	11	ASRMTGDGTQY
TRBV16	TRBJ1-5	14	ASSQSAGQGDGAQH
TRBV7-3	TRBJ2-3	17	ASSPQTSGRAGSTDTQY
TRBV27	TRBJ1-1	12	ASREGAPNTEAF
TRBV5-6	TRBJ1-3	11	ASSRDRGNTIY
TRBV6-5	TRBJ2-2	13	ASSYRDRVDGELF
TRBV15	TRBJ1-1	14	ATSRDFRGSNTEAF
TRBV7-8	TRBJ2-1	16	ASSGKLERVARYNEQF
TRBV28	TRBJ1-4	12	ASSRTATNEKLF
TRBV7-9	TRBJ1-2	11	ASSGRDSTAAT
TRBV7-2	TRBJ2-1	15	ASSRFPASLVGNEQF
TRBV9	TRBJ2-1	13	ASSVETSYYNEQF
TRBV13	TRBJ2-7	16	ASSPIWGEGQGTYEQY
TRBV14	TRBJ1-2	14	ASSRGTERVIYGYT
TRBV15	TRBJ2-1	13	ATRGDTTFYNEQF
TRBV14	TRBJ1-1	15	ASSPDRGLVLCTEAF
TRBV12-5	TRBJ1-4	14	ASGLASGTGGEKLF
TRBV7-2	TRBJ2-7	15	ASSLVASGRLSYEQY
TRBV7-9	TRBJ2-3	14	ASSLRLAAARDTQY
TRBV5-1	TRBJ2-3	14	ASSLAVAGNTDTQY
TRBV5-6	TRBJ1-5	9	ASSPNQPQH
TRBV29-1	TRBJ1-2	13	SVHTGTVSNYGYT
TRBV28	TRBJ2-5	13	ASSLTHRVQETQY
TRBV30	TRBJ2-7	12	AWSPLAGIYEQY
TRBV7-9	TRBJ2-1	14	ASSLPTSGGQVEQF
TRBV4-1	TRBJ2-7	16	ASSPAPDGTGSSYEQY
TRBV2	TRBJ2-7	13	ASSELRTPTYEQY
TRBV9	TRBJ2-7	15	ASSVEGSGYLSYEQY
TRBV27	TRBJ2-3	11	ASSLGQPDTQY
TRBV25-1	TRBJ1-1	14	ASTVGHGFMNTEAF
TRBV4-2	TRBJ2-7	15	ASSQDEVATQNGEQY
TRBV5-1	TRBJ2-3	13	ASSSQGWGTDTQY
TRBV13	TRBJ2-7	15	ASSYLAGGPSSYEQY
TRBV11-2	TRBJ2-3	15	ASSFETSGVSTDTQY
TRBV7-8	TRBJ2-1	13	ASSLVGGPYNEQF
TRBV7-6	TRBJ1-5	13	ASSSGLPGGQPQH
TRBV7-9	TRBJ1-4	15	ASSFGRARVPNEKLF
TRBV29-1	TRBJ2-7	13	SVVARQGGSYEQY
TRBV5-4	TRBJ2-1	12	ASSTRGPYNEQF
TRBV30	TRBJ2-6	14	ACSAVPVGGANVLT
TRBV6-1	TRBJ2-3	13	ASRRDRGGTDTQY
TRBV6-6	TRBJ2-5	13	ASSSPGQGEETQY
TRBV5-1	TRBJ2-7	11	ASSLSVSYEQY
TRBV5-1	TRBJ2-3	15	ASKGLAGGLSTDTQY
TRBV27	TRBJ1-2	13	ASSPWTGANYGYT
TRBV10-3	TRBJ1-2	10	ASKGTENGYT
TRBV19	TRBJ1-1	14	ASSIVQGQLNTEAF
TRBV10-3	TRBJ1-1	13	AIKKAPVGSTEAF
TRBV7-2	TRBJ2-7	12	ASSLNRGVYEQY
TRBV7-9	TRBJ1-5	12	ASGVRDSNQPQH
TRBV13	TRBJ1-1	11	ASSGGRHTEAF
TRBV19	TRBJ1-1	11	ASSPGTTTEAF
TRBV6-5	TRBJ2-7	13	ASSYSTGPPYEQY
TRBV10-2	TRBJ2-2	13	ASSERAVHTGELF
TRBV10-3	TRBJ2-3	13	AISEEVASTDTQY
TRBV9	TRBJ2-7	12	ASSVTGSSYEQY